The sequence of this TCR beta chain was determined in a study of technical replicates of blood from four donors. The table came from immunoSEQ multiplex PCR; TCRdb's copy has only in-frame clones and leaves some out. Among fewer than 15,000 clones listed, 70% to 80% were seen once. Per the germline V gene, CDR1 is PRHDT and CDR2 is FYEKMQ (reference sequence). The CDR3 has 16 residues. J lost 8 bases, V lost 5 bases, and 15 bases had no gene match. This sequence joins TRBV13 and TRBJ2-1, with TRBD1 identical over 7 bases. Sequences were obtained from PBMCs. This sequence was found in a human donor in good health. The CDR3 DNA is TGTGCCAGCAGCCTCCCCCACAGGGGTAATTGGGATGAGCAGTTCTTC. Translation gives CASSLPHRGNWDEQFF.